This T cell receptor (beta chain) was documented in a study of multiple sclerosis patients with progressive multifocal leukoencephalopathy. Looking at the study overall: Longitudinal control samples came from natalizumab-treated multiple sclerosis patients without PML.

Data came from immunoSEQ multiplex PCR; TCRdb stores just in-frame clones and leaves some out. The table records around 30,000 clones, 70% to 90% of them present only once. Study-wide points: Findings may reflect JC virus infection or just general immunocompromise.

The germline gives CDR1 ENHRY, CDR2 SYGVKD. This CDR3 comprises 15 residues. Trimming took 0 bases from V and 4 from J; bases not matched to a gene: 0. Specified time point: before natalizumab initiation. Points on this clone: What it binds is not known.

The sequence derives from a human donor with multiple sclerosis. The sequencing input was PBMCs. J is TRBJ1-6 and V is TRBV10-3; 7 bases match TRBD1. CDR3 nucleotide sequence: TGTGCCATCAGTGAGTCGACAGGGTATAATTCACCCCTCCACTTT. It is translated as CAISESTGYNSPLHF.